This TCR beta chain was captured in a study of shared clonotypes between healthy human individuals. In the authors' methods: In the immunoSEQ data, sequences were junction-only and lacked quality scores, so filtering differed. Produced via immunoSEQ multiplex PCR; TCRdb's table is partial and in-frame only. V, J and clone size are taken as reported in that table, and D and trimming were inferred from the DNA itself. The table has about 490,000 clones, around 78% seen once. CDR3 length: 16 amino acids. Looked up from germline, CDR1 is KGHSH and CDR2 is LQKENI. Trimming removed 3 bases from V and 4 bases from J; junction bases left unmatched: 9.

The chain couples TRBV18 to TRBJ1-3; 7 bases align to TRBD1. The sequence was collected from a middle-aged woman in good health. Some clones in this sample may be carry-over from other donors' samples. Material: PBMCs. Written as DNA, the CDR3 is TGTGCCAGCTCACCCTCCCGACAGGGAGCCGGAAACACCATATATTTT. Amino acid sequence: CASSPSRQGAGNTIYF.